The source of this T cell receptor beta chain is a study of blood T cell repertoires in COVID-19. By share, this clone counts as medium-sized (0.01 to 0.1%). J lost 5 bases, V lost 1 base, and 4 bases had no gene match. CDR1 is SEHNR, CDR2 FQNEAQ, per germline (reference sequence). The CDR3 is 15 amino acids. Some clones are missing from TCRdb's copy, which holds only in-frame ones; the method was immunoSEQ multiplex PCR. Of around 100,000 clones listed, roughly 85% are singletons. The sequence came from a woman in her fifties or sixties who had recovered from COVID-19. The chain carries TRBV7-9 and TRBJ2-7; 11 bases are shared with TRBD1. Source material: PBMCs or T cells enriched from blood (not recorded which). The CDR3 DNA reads TGTGCCAGCAGCTTAGTTACGGACAGGGGGCACGAGCAGTACTTC. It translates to CASSLVTDRGHEQYF.